A single T cell receptor (beta chain) is shown here with its context. TCRdb used MiXCR to reprocess the PCR reads, holding one entry per CDR3 protein. The table lists about 630,000 distinct CDR3 sequences, approximately 24% of them singletons, with 0.75% to 0.8% in the top ten. The germline CDR1 and CDR2 sequences are MNHEY and SVGEGT. This CDR3 contains 14 residues. V lost 7 bases to trimming and J lost 0 bases, with 9 bases between them. The sample comes from a study of molecular identifiers for immune sequencing clone quantification. The clonotype was recovered from a human donor in good health. Some libraries in this study had Jurkat cell RNA spiked in. The sequencing sample was made of naive CD8+ T cells from blood, with Jurkat cell RNA spiked in. Subset defined: FACS-sorted CD8+CD4-CCR7+CD45RA+ naive T cells. This chain connects TRBV6-2 or TRBV6-3 to TRBJ1-4; D gene ambiguous. CDR3 region: CASTRTATNEKLFF. The CDR3 DNA reads TGTGCCAGCACCCGGACTGCAACTAATGAAAAACTGTTTTTT.